This is a list of T cell receptor beta chains from one sample in a study of blood T cell repertoires in COVID-19. The assay was immunoSEQ multiplex PCR, and TCRdb's table has in-frame clones only and misses some. The sample contains some 100,000 clones, 86% of which appear only once. The sequenced material came from peripheral blood. The receptors here all came from a man in his fifties or sixties with acute or convalescent COVID-19. CDR3s include the opening cysteine and the closing phenylalanine or tryptophan. Each record gives: D gene, V gene, J gene, clone size, CDR3 DNA, CDR3 protein. A D gene is named only where the DNA matches it firmly. Rows may omit the clone size; those that give it use once, few, many or a size class.

>TRBD1|TRBV19|TRBJ2-6|.
TGTGCCAGTAATCAAAAGGGACAGGGGACCAACGTCCTGACTTTC
CASNQKGQGTNVLTF
>.|TRBV27|TRBJ1-4|.
TGTGCCAGCAGTTTATACAGCAGTGCAACTAATGAAAAACTGTTTTTT
CASSLYSSATNEKLFF
>TRBD1|TRBV7-3|TRBJ2-7|.
TGTGCCAGCAGCTGGGGGACAGGGAACGACGAGCAGTACTTC
CASSWGTGNDEQYF
>TRBD2|TRBV7-8|TRBJ2-5|.
TGTGCCAGCAGCTTAGAGGGACTAGCGGTGGCGGAGACCCAGTACTTC
CASSLEGLAVAETQYF
>.|TRBV29-1|TRBJ2-1|few
TGCAGCGCCTTCAAGCGGGCCCCGGGAAATGAGCAGTTCTTC
CSAFKRAPGNEQFF
>TRBD1|TRBV6-5|TRBJ2-3|.
TGTGCCAGCAGTTCCGACGAGGGGGCCACAGATACGCAGTATTTT
CASSSDEGATDTQYF
>TRBD1|TRBV5-4|TRBJ1-1|.
TGTGCCAGCAGCTTAATCGACAGGGAGACTGAAGCTTTCTTT
CASSLIDRETEAFF
>.|TRBV6-4|TRBJ1-5|.
TGTGCCAGCAGTAGTAACGGGTTCGGGGGACCCTTGCATTTT
CASSSNGFGGPLHF
>TRBD1|TRBV28|TRBJ2-1|.
TGTGCCAGCAGCCGGCCGGGACAGGGGAACCATGAGCAGTTCTTC
CASSRPGQGNHEQFF
>TRBD1|TRBV27|TRBJ2-5|.
TGTGCCAGCAGTACCGGACAGGGGTTAAGAGAGACCCAGTACTTC
CASSTGQGLRETQYF
>TRBD2|TRBV29-1|TRBJ2-1|.
TGCAGCGGGGGGACTAGCGGGAGCTCGAACAATGAGCAGTTCTTC
CSGGTSGSSNNEQFF
>TRBD1|TRBV5-8|TRBJ2-5|.
TGTGCCAGCAGATCGGACGGGACAGGGAAAGAGACCCAGTACTTC
CASRSDGTGKETQYF
>.|TRBV28|TRBJ1-3|.
TGTGCCAGCAGTTTGCCATCAGGGGACGGAAACACCATATATTTT
CASSLPSGDGNTIYF
>TRBD1|TRBV2|TRBJ1-1|.
TGTGCCAGCAGTGAGGGACAGCGAGGGAATGAAGCTTTCTTT
CASSEGQRGNEAFF
>TRBD1|TRBV6-5|TRBJ1-2|.
TGTGCCAGCAGTTACTCACAGGGGGCGCGCAGCTATGGCTACACCTTC
CASSYSQGARSYGYTF
>TRBD2|TRBV7-9|TRBJ2-7|many
TGTGCCAGCATCTCGGGGACTAGTTCCTACGAGCAGTACTTC
CASISGTSSYEQYF
>TRBD1|TRBV24-1|TRBJ1-2|few
TGTGCCACCAGTGAAGAGGACAGGGTGGGCTATGGCTACACCTTC
CATSEEDRVGYGYTF
>.|TRBV9|TRBJ1-1|.
TGTGCCAGCAGCGTACTCCTCCGGGACACTGAAGCTTTCTTT
CASSVLLRDTEAFF
>.|TRBV29-1|TRBJ2-7|.
TGCAGCGTGCGGGGAGGGGGGTTCTACGAGCAGTACTTC
CSVRGGGFYEQYF
>TRBD1|TRBV28|TRBJ1-2|.
TGTGCCAGCAGCCGGGACAGAGTCTATGGCTACACCTTC
CASSRDRVYGYTF
>TRBD1|TRBV5-8|TRBJ2-2|once
TGTGCCAGCAGCTTGATTGGACAGGGGGCCATCGGGGAGCTGTTTTTT
CASSLIGQGAIGELFF
>.|TRBV5-4|TRBJ2-1|once
TGTGCCAGCAGCGGACTCTCCAATGAGCAGTTCTTC
CASSGLSNEQFF
>TRBD2|TRBV10-2|TRBJ2-3|.
TGCGCCAGCAGCGGACTAGCGTCTAGCACAGATACGCAGTATTTT
CASSGLASSTDTQYF
>.|TRBV6-5|TRBJ1-2|.
TGTGCCAGCCGAGGCGGGAGCCACTATGGCTACACCTTC
CASRGGSHYGYTF
>TRBD2|TRBV19|TRBJ2-1|.
TGTGCCAGTACCCCGACTAGCTGGGGTGAGCAGTTCTTC
CASTPTSWGEQFF
>.|TRBV19|TRBJ2-4|.
TGTGCCAGTAGTATTGGTGTGTCGGGGAACATTCAGTACTTC
CASSIGVSGNIQYF
>.|TRBV30|TRBJ1-2|once
TGTGCCTGGAGTGTAATGGGGGCAGGTGGCTACACCTTC
CAWSVMGAGGYTF
>TRBD1|TRBV7-9|TRBJ1-2|.
TGTGCCAGCAGTCGGGACAGTAAGAACTATGGCTACACCTTC
CASSRDSKNYGYTF
>.|TRBV5-1|TRBJ1-6|.
TGCGCCAGCAGCTTGGCGGGGTCGGCTATAAGTTCACCCCTCCACTTT
CASSLAGSAISSPLHF
>TRBD2|TRBV29-1|TRBJ2-5|.
TGCAGCTCTCGGGGTAGCGGGACCTCAGGGACCCAGTACTTC
CSSRGSGTSGTQYF
>.|TRBV11-2|TRBJ1-1|.
TGTGCCAGCTCCCCTGGGGCGAACACTAAAGCTTTCTTT
CASSPGANTKAFF
>TRBD2|TRBV9|TRBJ2-2|.
TGTGCCAGCAGCGTAGTAACTAGCGGGAGCCCCGGGGAGCTGTTTTTT
CASSVVTSGSPGELFF
>.|TRBV7-9|TRBJ2-1|.
TGTGCCAGCAGCAAGGACAGCTCCTACAATGAGCAGTTCTTC
CASSKDSSYNEQFF
>TRBD1|TRBV27|TRBJ2-1|.
TGTGCCAGCAGTACGACAGGGGGCGCTGGCAATGAGCAGTTCTTC
CASSTTGGAGNEQFF
>.|TRBV6-1|TRBJ2-2|.
TGTGCCAGCAGTGATGCGGAAACCGGGGAGCTGTTTTTT
CASSDAETGELFF
>TRBD1|TRBV2|TRBJ2-2|.
TGTGCCAGCAGTGGAGGGACAGGGTTACACACCGGGGAGCTGTTTTTT
CASSGGTGLHTGELFF
>.|TRBV18|TRBJ1-6|.
TGTGCCAGCTCACAGGACATCGATAATTCACCCCTCCACTTT
CASSQDIDNSPLHF
>.|TRBV19|TRBJ1-2|.
TGTGCCAGTAGTATAGGCGGGATCGGCTACACCTTC
CASSIGGIGYTF
>TRBD2|TRBV3-1/TRBV3-2|TRBJ2-3|.
TGTGCCAGCAGCCAGACTAGCGGGAGACAAGATACGCAGTATTTT
CASSQTSGRQDTQYF
>.|TRBV6-5|TRBJ1-2|.
TGTGCCAGCAGTCAGACAGGAGGCTATGGCTACACCTTC
CASSQTGGYGYTF
>.|TRBV19|TRBJ2-6|.
TGTGCCAGTAAGAGCTACTCTGGGGCCAACGTCCTGACTTTC
CASKSYSGANVLTF
>.|TRBV2|TRBJ1-4|.
TGTGCCAGCAGTAAAGGGGGAGGCACTAATGAAAAACTGTTTTTT
CASSKGGGTNEKLFF
>.|TRBV7-6|TRBJ2-5|.
TGTGCCAGCAGCTTTGATCCTCCCCGGGGGGCTGAGACCCAGTACTTC
CASSFDPPRGAETQYF
>.|TRBV24-1|TRBJ1-5|.
TGTGCCACCAGTAAAGGGGGGGCGGTCAATCAGCCCCAGCATTTT
CATSKGGAVNQPQHF
>TRBD2|TRBV10-1|TRBJ2-6|.
TGCGCCAGCAGTGACTTCGGGAGGGACTCTGGGGCCAACGTCCTGACTTTC
CASSDFGRDSGANVLTF
>TRBD2|TRBV10-2|TRBJ2-3|.
TGCGCCAGCAGTGCTAGCGGGACCACAGATACGCAGTATTTT
CASSASGTTDTQYF
>.|TRBV6-5|TRBJ2-1|.
TGTGCCAGCAGTAGGAACTCAGGGATCAATGAGCAGTTCTTC
CASSRNSGINEQFF
>TRBD1|TRBV5-4|TRBJ2-1|.
TGTGCCAGCAGCTCGGGACAGGGGGACAGTGAGCAGTTCTTC
CASSSGQGDSEQFF
>.|TRBV5-6|TRBJ1-4|.
TGTGCCAGCAGCTTGGTTCAGGGAGGCGGTTCTGATGAAAAACTGTTTTTT
CASSLVQGGGSDEKLFF
>.|TRBV25-1|TRBJ1-6|.
TGTGCCAGCAGTCTACCGAATTCACCCCTCCACTTT
CASSLPNSPLHF
>.|TRBV5-1|TRBJ1-4|.
TGCGCCAGCAGCTTGGGTCCAGGGGAGGGAGAAAAACTGTTTTTT
CASSLGPGEGEKLFF
>.|TRBV4-1|TRBJ1-4|.
TGCGCCAGCAGCCAGGCCGGGCCCGGGAGGGATAATGAAAAACTGTTTTTT
CASSQAGPGRDNEKLFF
>TRBD1|TRBV19|TRBJ1-1|.
TGTGCCAGTGGGAGACAGGGGGCCCCTGAAGCTTTCTTT
CASGRQGAPEAFF
>TRBD1|TRBV18|TRBJ1-2|.
TGTGCCAGCTCACCACGGGACAGCCCGGAGGGCTACACCTTC
CASSPRDSPEGYTF